This T cell receptor (beta chain) derives from a study of blood T cells in healthy people across ages. General observations from the study: Naive CD4+ cells and diversity were both higher in long-lived donors than in aged donors.

As concerns this clonotype: Its antigen is currently unknown.

Samples each yielded at least 5.5 micrograms of total RNA. The germline gives CDR1 SGHDN, CDR2 FVKESK. The CDR3 is 15 residues long. Trimming took off 6 bases at V and 0 bases at J, with 13 bases between the two ends. Through a sample-barcoded 5' primer and a J-beta primer mix, a second PCR was run for roughly 7 to 11 cycles. TCRdb re-derived calls from the 5' RACE reads in MiXCR, one entry per CDR3 protein. The profile shows some 690,000 distinct CDR3 sequences, about 20% of them singletons. This TCR derives from a man in his 70s in good health. The chain carries TRBV14 and TRBJ2-3; D is possibly TRBD1 (5 bases). The sequenced sample consisted of blood. The CDR3 protein is CASSTFRASTDTQYF. In DNA, the CDR3 is TGTGCCAGCAGTACTTTCAGGGCCAGCACAGATACGCAGTATTTT.